This TCR beta chain was found in a study of cytomegalovirus exposure and HLA in healthy donors. A multiplex PCR was run with 60 Vbeta primers and 13 Jbeta primers. TCRdb's copy holds only in-frame clones and misses some; the assay was immunoSEQ multiplex PCR. The profile shows 150,000 to 200,000 clones, roughly four fifths of them singletons. The CDR3 runs 13 residues. V dropped 4 bases and J dropped 5 bases, with 11 bases sitting between them. CDR1 SGHNT and CDR2 YYREEE come from the germline V gene (reference sequence). The sequencing sample was made of PBMCs. The chain employs TRBV5-4 and TRBJ2-3; D is ambiguous. This clonotype was obtained from a man aged 25 to 40 in good health and CMV-seronegative. CDR3 nucleotide sequence: TGTGCCAGCAGCGCGAACCTAGGAGATACGCAGTATTTT. Translation: CASSANLGDTQYF. Using reference TRBV5-4 and TRBJ2-3 for the parts outside the CDR3, the full variable domain is ETGVTQSPTHLIKTRGQQVTLRCSSQSGHNTVSWYQQALGQGPQFIFQYYREEENGRGNFPPRFSGLQFPNYSSELNVNALELDDSALYLCASSANLGDTQYFGPGTRLTVL.